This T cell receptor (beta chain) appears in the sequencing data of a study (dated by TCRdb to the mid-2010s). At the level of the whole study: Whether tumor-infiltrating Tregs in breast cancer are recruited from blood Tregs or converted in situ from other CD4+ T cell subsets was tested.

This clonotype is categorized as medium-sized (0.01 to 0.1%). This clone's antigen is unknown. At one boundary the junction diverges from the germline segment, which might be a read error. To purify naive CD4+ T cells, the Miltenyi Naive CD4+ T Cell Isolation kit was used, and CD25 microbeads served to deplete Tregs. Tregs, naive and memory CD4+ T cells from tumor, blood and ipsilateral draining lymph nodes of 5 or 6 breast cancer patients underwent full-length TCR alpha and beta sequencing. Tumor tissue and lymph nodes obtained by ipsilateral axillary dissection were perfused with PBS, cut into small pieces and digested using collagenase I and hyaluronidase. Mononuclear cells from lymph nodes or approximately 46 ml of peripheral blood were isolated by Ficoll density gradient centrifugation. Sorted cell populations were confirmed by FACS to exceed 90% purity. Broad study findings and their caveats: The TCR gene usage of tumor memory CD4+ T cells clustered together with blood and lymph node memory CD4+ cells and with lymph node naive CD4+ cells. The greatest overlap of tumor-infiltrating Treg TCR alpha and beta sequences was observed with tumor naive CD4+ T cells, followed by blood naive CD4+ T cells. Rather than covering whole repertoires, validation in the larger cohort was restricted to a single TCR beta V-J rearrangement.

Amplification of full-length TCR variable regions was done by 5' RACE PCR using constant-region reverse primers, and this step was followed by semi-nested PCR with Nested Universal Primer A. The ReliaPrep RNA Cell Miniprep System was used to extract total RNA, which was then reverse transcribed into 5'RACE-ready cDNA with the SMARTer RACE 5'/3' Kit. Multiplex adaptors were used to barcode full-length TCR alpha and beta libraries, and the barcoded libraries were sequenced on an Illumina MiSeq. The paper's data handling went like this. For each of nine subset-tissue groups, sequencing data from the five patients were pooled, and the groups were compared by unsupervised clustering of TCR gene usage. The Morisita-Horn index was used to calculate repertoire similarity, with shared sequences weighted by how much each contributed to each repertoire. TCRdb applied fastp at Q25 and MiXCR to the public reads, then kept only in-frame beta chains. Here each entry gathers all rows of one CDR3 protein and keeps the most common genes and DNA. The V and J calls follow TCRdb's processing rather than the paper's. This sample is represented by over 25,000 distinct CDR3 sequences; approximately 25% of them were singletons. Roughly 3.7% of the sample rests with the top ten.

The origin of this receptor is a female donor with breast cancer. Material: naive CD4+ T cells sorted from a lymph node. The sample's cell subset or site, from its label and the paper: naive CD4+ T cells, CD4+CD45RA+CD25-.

At the DNA level, the sequence is TGCGCCAGCAGGCAAGACGGGTCCCAGTACAATGAGCAGTTCTTC. This codes for CASRQDGSQYNEQFF. This sequence uses TRBV4-1 and TRBJ2-1; no D segment can be confidently identified. CDR1 and CDR2, per the germline V gene, are MGHRA and YSYEKL. Measured from the cysteine to the phenylalanine, the CDR3 is 15 residues long. The DNA shown is the 45-base CDR3, in frame from base 1.